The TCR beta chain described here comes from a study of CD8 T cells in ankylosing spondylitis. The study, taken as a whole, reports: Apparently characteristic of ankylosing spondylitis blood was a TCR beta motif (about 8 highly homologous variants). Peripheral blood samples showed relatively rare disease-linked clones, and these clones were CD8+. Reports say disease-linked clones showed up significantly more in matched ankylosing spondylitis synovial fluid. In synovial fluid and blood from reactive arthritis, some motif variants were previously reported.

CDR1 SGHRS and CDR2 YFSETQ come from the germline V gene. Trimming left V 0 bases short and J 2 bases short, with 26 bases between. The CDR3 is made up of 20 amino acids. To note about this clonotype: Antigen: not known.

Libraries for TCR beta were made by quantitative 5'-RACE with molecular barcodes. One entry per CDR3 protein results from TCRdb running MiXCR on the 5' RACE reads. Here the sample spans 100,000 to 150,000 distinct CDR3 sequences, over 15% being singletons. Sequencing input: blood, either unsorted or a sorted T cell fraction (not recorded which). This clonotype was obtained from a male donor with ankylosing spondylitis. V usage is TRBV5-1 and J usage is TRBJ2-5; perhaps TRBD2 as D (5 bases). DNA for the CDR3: TGCGCCAGCAGCTTGGGCACTCGGAGACGAGCCACCTCGGGGCAAGAGACCCAGTACTTC. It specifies CASSLGTRRRATSGQETQYF.